The clone carrying this T cell receptor beta chain was seen a few times. Its specificity is not known. The entirety of the isolated RNA underwent reverse transcription, so expressed TCRB transcripts were sequenced. Using immunoSEQ multiplex PCR, the repertoire was profiled, and TCRdb retains in-frame clones only, with some absent. The profile covers around 710,000 clones, with over 10% appearing a single time and around 0.12% taken by the ten largest. These data belong to a study of beta chain features in type 1 diabetes. Study at large: What patients shared with healthy donors was a similar profile of age, gender and cell yields. Examination of sorted cells across all samples involved around 100,000,000 cells.

Study-level findings and limits: The study found fewer insertions and more deletions at VDJ junctions in type 1 diabetes patients. In all four CD4+ subsets, TCRB CDR3 length was significantly, moderately reduced in type 1 diabetes.

This clonotype was sampled from a man aged 25-45 years with type 1 diabetes. Material for sequencing was naive CD4+ T cells from blood.

The CDR3 sequence: CASAPLGQTFYNEQFF. In DNA form, the CDR3 reads TGTGCCAGCGCCCCGTTAGGACAAACATTTTACAATGAGCAGTTCTTC. The chain employs TRBV5-6 and TRBJ2-1, with D perhaps TRBD1 (5 bases). Trimming left V 7 bases short and J 4 bases short, with 21 bases between. Germline V gene sequence: CDR1 SGHDT, CDR2 YYEEEE. This CDR3 has 16 amino acids.